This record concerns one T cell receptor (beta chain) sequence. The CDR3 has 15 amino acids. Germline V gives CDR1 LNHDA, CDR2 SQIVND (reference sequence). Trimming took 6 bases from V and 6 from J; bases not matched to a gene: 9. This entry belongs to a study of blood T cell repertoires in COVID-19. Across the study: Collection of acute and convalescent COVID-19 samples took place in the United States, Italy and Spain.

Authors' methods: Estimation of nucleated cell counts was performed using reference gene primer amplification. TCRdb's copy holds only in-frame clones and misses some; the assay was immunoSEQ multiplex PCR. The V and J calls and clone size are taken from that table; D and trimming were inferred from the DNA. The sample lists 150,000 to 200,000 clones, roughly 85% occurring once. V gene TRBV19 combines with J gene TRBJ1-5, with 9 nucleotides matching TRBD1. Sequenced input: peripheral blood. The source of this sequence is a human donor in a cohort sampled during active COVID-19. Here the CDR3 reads CASREATGGGQPQHF. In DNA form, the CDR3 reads TGTGCCAGTAGGGAAGCTACAGGGGGCGGTCAGCCCCAGCATTTT.